This T cell receptor (beta chain) was sequenced for a study of blood T cells in healthy people across ages. Germline lookup yields CDR1 MNHEY and CDR2 SMNVEV (reference sequence). The CDR3 runs to 15 residues. V was clipped by 5 bases and J by 2 bases; unmatched bases: 6. Study-wide points: Percentage of naive T cells showed a strong correlation with TCR beta diversity. Both higher diversity and more naive CD4+ cells marked long-lived donors when set against aged donors. Older age went with lower TCR beta diversity per million T cells, in a roughly linear way.

Next came a second PCR, run for about 7 to 12 cycles, which used a sample-barcoded 5' primer along with a J-beta primer mix. MiXCR was run by TCRdb on the 5' RACE reads, yielding one entry per CDR3 protein. The table includes 1.5 million to 2 million distinct CDR3 sequences, 30% to 35% detected once. Concerning this clonotype: Its antigen remains unknown.

Sequencing input: blood. The rearrangement links TRBV27 to TRBJ2-7, with 10 bases matching TRBD1. The sequence was obtained from a woman younger than 45 in good health. The CDR3 DNA is TGTGCCAGCAGTCTCCGGACAGGGGGGACCTACGAGCAGTACTTC. As protein: CASSLRTGGTYEQYF.